Shown below are 20 T cell receptor beta chains from a single sample sequenced in a study of vaccination and CD4 T cells after COVID-19. Treatment in this sample: roughly ten-day PBMC culture with coronavirus spike peptide pools or control peptides (ViraFEST assay). Oncomine TCR Beta short-read sequencing was applied to DNA from cultured CD4+ T cells. TCRdb called the PCR reads again in MiXCR, with one record for every CDR3 protein. Among under 20,000 distinct CDR3 sequences, around four fifths were seen once, and the ten largest hold about a sixth. Their recognized antigens are unknown. The sample consisted of CD4+ T cells from blood, cultured in vitro, taken after SARS-CoV-2 vaccination. All receptors come from a human donor who received a COVID-19 vaccine.

The genes are TRBV6-1 and TRBJ2-5, with 7 bases identical to TRBD1. Unmatched junction bases numbered 9, after V lost 6 bases and J lost 2 bases. The CDR3 is made up of 15 amino acids. Looked up from germline, CDR1 is MNHNS and CDR2 is SASEGT. Here the CDR3 DNA reads TGTGCCAGCAGCAGACAGGGACAGAAACAAGAGACCCAGTACTTC. Amino acids: CASSRQGQKQETQYF.

J is TRBJ2-5 and V is TRBV25-1; no clear D gene. Trimming took 1 base from V and 0 from J, leaving 6 bases between them. Germline V lookup: CDR1 MGHDK, CDR2 SYGVNS. This CDR3 region has 14 residues. The CDR3 nucleotides read TGTGCCAGCAGTGAATCCGAGTACCAAGAGACCCAGTACTTC. The encoded protein is CASSESEYQETQYF.

This chain joins TRBV7-9 and TRBJ2-6, with D unclear. V lost 0 bases and J 0 bases, leaving 12 bases between the germline ends. This CDR3 spans 18 amino acids. CDR1 is SEHNR and CDR2 is FQNEAQ in the germline V gene (reference sequence). The CDR3 bases are TGTGCCAGCAGCTTAGCGGGCGGTAGTTCCTCTGGGGCCAACGTCCTGACTTTC. Amino acids: CASSLAGGSSSGANVLTF. Complete variable domain (other parts from reference TRBV7-9 and TRBJ2-6): DTGVSQNPRHKITKRGQNVTFRCDPISEHNRLYWYRQTLGQGPEFLTYFQNEAQLEKSRLLSDRFSAERPKGSFSTLEIQRTEQGDSAMYLCASSLAGGSSSGANVLTFGAGSRLTVL.

The DNA for the CDR3 is TGTGCCAGTACCAGAAAACCGGGACAGGGCTATGGCTACACCTTC. Residues: CASTRKPGQGYGYTF. The chain uses TRBV19 and TRBJ1-2, with 9 nucleotides matching TRBD1. The V and J ends lost 7 bases and 4 bases, in that order; junction bases with no gene match: 10. CDR3 length: 15 amino acids. Germline assignment: CDR1 LNHDA and CDR2 SQIVND (reference sequence).

The chain uses TRBV30 and TRBJ1-5; TRBD1 is a possible D gene (5 bases). CDR3 length: 15 amino acids. The V end lost 4 bases, the J end lost 5 bases, and 18 bases lay between the germline ends. In germline, CDR1 is GTSNPN, CDR2 SVGIG (reference sequence). The CDR3 DNA reads as TGTGCCTGGACCCTGGGAGGAGGGGTTGATCAGCCCCAGCATTTT. Protein: CAWTLGGGVDQPQHF.

The rearrangement joins TRBV7-9 to TRBJ1-3, with TRBD1 matching 9 bases. The CDR3 sequence is 18 residues long. Trimming took 5 bases from V and 0 from J; bases not matched to a gene: 11. The germline V gene has CDR1 SEHNR and CDR2 FQNEAQ (reference sequence). CDR3: CASSTRTGEEVSGNTIYF. The CDR3 bases are TGTGCCAGCAGCACGCGGACAGGGGAGGAGGTCTCTGGAAACACCATATATTTT.

The V call is TRBV2, the J call TRBJ1-4; D is perhaps TRBD1 (5 bases). Looked up from germline, CDR1 is SNHLY and CDR2 is FYNNEI. V was pared by 6 bases and J by 11 bases, with 10 bases between. CDR3 length equals 11 residues. The CDR3: CASRSRGKLFF. CDR3 bases: TGTGCCAGCAGAAGCCGGGGGAAACTGTTTTTT.

This chain joins TRBV6-1 and TRBJ1-5; D call uncertain. Between the trimmed V and J ends, which lost 2 bases and 6 bases, there was a span of 14 bases. CDR1 MNHNS and CDR2 SASEGT come from the germline V gene. The CDR3 spans 15 residues. CDR3 amino acids: CASSENGVASQPQHF. CDR3 nucleotide sequence: TGTGCCAGCAGTGAAAACGGGGTAGCCAGTCAGCCCCAGCATTTT.

This clonotype was found a few times. J is TRBJ1-2 and V is TRBV2, with 7 bases aligning to TRBD1. V was clipped by 5 bases and J by 4 bases; unmatched bases: 7. CDR1 SNHLY and CDR2 FYNNEI come from the germline V gene. The CDR3 covers 14 residues. DNA of the CDR3: TGTGCCAGCAGTTACAGGGGATTTAGCTATGGCTACACCTTC. Its protein product is CASSYRGFSYGYTF.

This clonotype was recorded once. The gene calls are TRBV20-1 and TRBJ1-5, with unresolved D. V shed 1 base and J shed 1 base, with 8 bases lying between them. Germline V lookup: CDR1 DFQATT, CDR2 SNEGSKA (reference sequence). This CDR3 has 14 residues. CDR3 DNA: TGCAGTGCTAGAGTTCTGGGAAGCAATCAGCCCCAGCATTTT. The encoded protein is CSARVLGSNQPQHF.

The rearrangement links TRBV7-9 to TRBJ1-2; TRBD1 agrees at 8 bases. Germline V gene data show CDR1 as SEHNR and CDR2 as FQNEAQ (reference sequence). The CDR3 contains 14 residues. Losses at the gene ends were 5 bases for V and 2 bases for J; bases not matched to a gene: 4. The CDR3 DNA reads as TGTGCCAGCAGCGTTGGACAGGGAAACTATGGCTACACCTTC. Translated: CASSVGQGNYGYTF.

The genes are TRBV30 and TRBJ2-7; 8 nucleotides align to TRBD1. V lost 7 bases to trimming and J lost 4 bases; unmatched junction nucleotides: 12. In germline, CDR1 is GTSNPN, CDR2 SVGIG (reference sequence). The CDR3 consists of 14 residues. CDR3 region: CAYRQGQGAYEQYF. CDR3 nucleotide sequence: TGTGCCTACCGGCAGGGGCAGGGGGCTTACGAGCAGTACTTC.

The gene calls are TRBV19 and TRBJ2-7; 7 positions agree with TRBD2. CDR1 is LNHDA and CDR2 is SQIVND in the germline V gene (reference sequence). The CDR3 has 13 amino acids. V lost 3 bases and J lost 6; bases outside the gene matches: 5. Here the CDR3 reads CASSIQAGFEQYF. The CDR3 nucleotides are TGTGCCAGTAGTATCCAAGCGGGGTTCGAGCAGTACTTC.

The V call is TRBV21-1, the J call TRBJ1-1; TRBD1 is taken as the D call from the table, unchecked against the DNA. TRBV21-1 is labeled a pseudogene. The CDR3 has 17 residues. The CDR3, as DNA: TGTGCCAGCAACAACCTCTTGCGGACAGGGCAGAACACTGAAGCTTTCTTT. Protein product: CASNNLLRTGQNTEAFF.

The chain uses TRBV7-6 and TRBJ2-1, with D maybe TRBD2 (5 bases). Germline V gene sequence: CDR1 SGHVS, CDR2 FNYEAQ. The V and J ends lost 6 bases and 8 bases respectively, with 17 bases between them. The CDR3 is 14 amino acids. DNA for the CDR3: TGTGCCAGCAGATCCGGGCCTCTAGCCCATGAGCAGTTCTTC. This encodes CASRSGPLAHEQFF.

This clonotype appeared once. V is TRBV20-1 and J is TRBJ1-2; 9 bases fit TRBD1. V lost 7 bases to trimming and J lost 3 bases; unmatched junction nucleotides: 6. Germline CDR1 and CDR2: DFQATT and SNEGSKA (reference sequence). CDR3 length: 13 amino acids. CDR3 nucleotides: TGCAGTGTTCCGGGACAGGGCTACTATGGCTACACCTTC. Amino acid sequence: CSVPGQGYYGYTF.

The V gene is TRBV24-1, the J gene TRBJ2-3, with D uncertain. This CDR3 contains 14 residues. CDR1 is KGHDR, CDR2 SFDVKD, per germline. The germline V and J ends were trimmed by 2 bases and 1 base, with 6 bases remaining between them. The CDR3 DNA sequence: TGTGCCACCAGTGATTCCGGTCGCACAGATACGCAGTATTTT. Encoded protein: CATSDSGRTDTQYF.

This chain links TRBV20-1 with TRBJ1-2; TRBD1 agrees at 9 bases. Trimming removed 7 bases from V and 7 bases from J; junction bases left unmatched: 10. The CDR3 loop spans 13 amino acids. Per germline, CDR1 DFQATT and CDR2 SNEGSKA (reference sequence). DNA of the CDR3: TGCAGTGTCCCCCGGGACAGGGTCTCTGGCTACACCTTC. This codes for CSVPRDRVSGYTF.

CDR3 DNA: TGTGCCAGCAGCTTATCGGGATATCAGCCCCAGCATTTT. Amino acids: CASSLSGYQPQHF. The chain is built from TRBV7-8 and TRBJ1-5; no firm D call. The CDR3 has 13 residues. CDR1 SGHVS and CDR2 FQNEAQ come from the germline V gene. The ends were cut back, 2 bases at V and 5 bases at J, with 7 bases in the middle. The whole variable domain, filled in from reference TRBV7-8 and TRBJ1-5, reads GAGVSQSPRYKVAKRGQDVALRCDPISGHVSLFWYQQALGQGPEFLTYFQNEAQLDKSGLPSDRFFAERPEGSVSTLKIQRTQQEDSAVYLCASSLSGYQPQHFGDGTRLSIL.

V is TRBV2 and J is TRBJ1-6; D is perhaps TRBD1 (5 bases). CDR1 and CDR2 from the germline V gene are SNHLY and FYNNEI. CDR3 size: 13 residues. V was clipped by 8 bases and J by 7 bases, with 12 bases between them. For the CDR3, the DNA is TGTGCCAGCGCCGACAGACCGAATTCACCCCTCCACTTT. Its translation is CASADRPNSPLHF.